Listed here are 7 T cell receptor beta chains from one sample, sequenced in a study of control samples from healthy donors and cancer patients. Using immunoSEQ multiplex PCR, the repertoire was profiled, and TCRdb retains in-frame clones only, with some absent. This table holds about 52,000 clones, over 85% found once. Material: blood. Every receptor here comes from a man between 25 and 39 years old in good health.

The chain has TRBV29-1 and TRBJ2-1; 8 bases match TRBD2. Germline-derived CDR1 and CDR2 are SQVTM and ANQGSEA. V gave up 4 bases and J gave up 5 bases; unmatched junction bases: 4. The CDR3 consists of 13 residues. This chain's CDR3 is CSVVIAGHNEQFF. CDR3 DNA sequence: TGCAGCGTTGTAATAGCGGGACACAATGAGCAGTTCTTC.

This chain uses TRBV7-9 with TRBJ2-5; TRBD1 matches at 9 bases. V lost 5 bases and J lost 5; bases outside the gene matches: 3. The CDR3 consists of 13 residues. Germline V gene sequence: CDR1 SEHNR, CDR2 FQNEAQ (reference sequence). CDR3 DNA: TGTGCCAGCAGCCTAGGGACAGGGGAGACCCAGTACTTC. It translates to CASSLGTGETQYF.

This clone was observed a single time. Written as DNA, the CDR3 is TGTGCCAGCAGCTTGGCTCTAGCGGACAACATTCAGTACTTC. This encodes CASSLALADNIQYF. The chain carries TRBV5-5 and TRBJ2-4, with TRBD2 matching 7 bases. The germline CDR1 and CDR2 sequences are SGHKS and YYEKEE (reference sequence). This CDR3 comprises 14 residues. Trimming cost V 0 bases and J 7 bases; bases outside gene matches: 4.

This sequence joins TRBV18 and TRBJ1-4, with TRBD1 matching 9 bases. Per the germline V gene, CDR1 is KGHSH and CDR2 is LQKENI. V lost 4 bases and J lost 5; bases outside the gene matches: 5. The CDR3 contains 15 residues. CDR3 DNA sequence: TGTGCCAGCTCACTACAGGGGGCCAAAAATGAAAAACTGTTTTTT. This codes for CASSLQGAKNEKLFF.

The rearrangement links TRBV19 to TRBJ1-4; D not certain. V lost 5 bases and J 0 bases, leaving 10 bases between the germline ends. The germline CDR1 and CDR2 sequences are LNHDA and SQIVND (reference sequence). CDR3 length: 15 amino acids. The CDR3 is CASSLSGATNEKLFF. DNA for the CDR3: TGTGCCAGTAGTCTTTCAGGCGCAACTAATGAAAAACTGTTTTTT.

This clone appeared once. The V and J genes are TRBV6-6 and TRBJ2-1; TRBD2 agrees at 8 bases. V shed 0 bases, J shed 4 bases, and the junction held 5 bases outside the gene matches. This CDR3 is 16 amino acids long. Germline CDR1 is MNHNY and CDR2 is SVGAGI (reference sequence). CDR3 nucleotides: TGTGCCAGCAGTTACTCGATTAGCGGGATTTACAATGAGCAGTTCTTC. This encodes CASSYSISGIYNEQFF.

The V gene is TRBV7-2, the J gene TRBJ2-3; D is ambiguous. The CDR3 totals 17 residues. Germline V gene data show CDR1 as SGHTA and CDR2 as FQGNSA. Trimming shortened V by 0 bases and J by 8 bases, and 21 bases separated the two germline ends. This CDR3 reads CASSLAGSAAYTATQYF. The CDR3 DNA is TGTGCCAGCAGCTTAGCGGGGTCCGCCGCCTATACGGCTACGCAGTATTTT.